This passage covers 27 T cell receptor beta chains from one sample sequenced in a study of blood T cell repertoires in COVID-19. Sequencing was performed with immunoSEQ multiplex PCR; in TCRdb, only in-frame clones are kept and a portion is missing. Of 180,000 or so clones in the sample, 75% to 90% were seen once. The specimen sequenced was peripheral blood. The receptors were sampled from a woman aged 40-49 years with COVID-19, enrolled during active disease.

This chain joins TRBV5-1 and TRBJ2-5; D uncertain. CDR3 length: 16 amino acids. V dropped 4 bases and J dropped 1 base, with 17 bases sitting between them. Looked up from germline, CDR1 is SGHRS and CDR2 is YFSETQ. For the CDR3, the DNA is TGCGCCAGCAGCGCAAGTTCCGAGGTTGCCCAAGAGACCCAGTACTTC. Protein product: CASSASSEVAQETQYF.

This clone occurred a few times. This chain uses TRBV6-4 with TRBJ2-6; the D is unclear. CDR1 is MRHNA and CDR2 is SNTAGT in the germline V gene. V was trimmed by 6 bases and J by 0 bases, leaving 6 bases between them. This CDR3 contains 14 residues. CDR3 coding DNA: TGTGCCAGCAGCCCCAGCTCTGGGGCCAACGTCCTGACTTTC. This sequence encodes CASSPSSGANVLTF.

The V call is TRBV7-9, the J call TRBJ2-3, with D perhaps matching TRBD2 (5 bases). V was shortened by 5 bases and J by 0 bases, with 15 bases between the two germline ends. This CDR3 has 16 amino acids. The V gene's germline CDR1 is SEHNR and CDR2 FQNEAQ (reference sequence). The CDR3 sequence: CASSATGGLSTDTQYF. The DNA of the CDR3 is TGTGCCAGCAGCGCGACTGGAGGCCTTAGCACAGATACGCAGTATTTT.

The chain's CDR3 is CAISRGRGQETQYF. The CDR3 nucleotides are TGTGCCATCAGCAGGGGGCGAGGACAAGAGACCCAGTACTTC. The V and J genes are TRBV10-3 and TRBJ2-5, with TRBD1 identical over 8 bases. Losses at the gene ends were 6 bases for V and 2 bases for J; bases not matched to a gene: 5. CDR3 length: 14 amino acids. CDR1 and CDR2 (germline): ENHRY, SYGVKD.

The gene calls are TRBV6-5 and TRBJ1-2; 9 bases match TRBD1. Losses at the gene ends were 7 bases for V and 5 bases for J; bases not matched to a gene: 11. The CDR3 is made up of 15 amino acids. Germline CDR1 reads MNHEY; CDR2 reads SVGAGI. The CDR3 coding sequence is TGTGCCAGCAAAACCGGGACAGGGTATATTTATGGCTACACCTTC. It encodes CASKTGTGYIYGYTF.

The chain combines TRBV7-9 with TRBJ1-1; a possible D gene is TRBD1 (6 bases). There are 16 residues in the CDR3. CDR1 is SEHNR and CDR2 is FQNEAQ in the germline V gene (reference sequence). With 7 bases removed from V and 3 bases from J, the gap between germline ends came to 21 bases. The CDR3 DNA reads TGTGCCAGCACCCCTATCGACAGGTCATTTGACACTGAAGCTTTCTTT. Protein: CASTPIDRSFDTEAFF.

CDR3 in amino acids: CASSFPGRTEAFF. The CDR3 DNA sequence: TGTGCCAGCAGCTTCCCAGGGAGGACTGAAGCTTTCTTT. The gene calls are TRBV11-3 and TRBJ1-1; D is perhaps TRBD1 (5 bases). With 3 bases removed from V and 5 bases from J, the gap between germline ends came to 10 bases. The CDR3 length is 13 residues. The germline V gene has CDR1 SGHNT and CDR2 YENEEA.

This clone has a count of ten or more. V is TRBV27 and J is TRBJ1-1, with D possibly TRBD1 on 5 matching bases. The V end was cut by 0 bases, the J end by 1 base, with 15 bases between. The CDR3 has 17 amino acids. CDR1 and CDR2 from the germline V gene are MNHEY and SMNVEV (reference sequence). The CDR3, as DNA: TGTGCCAGCAGTTTATCCTCACGGCGACAGACGAACACTGAAGCTTTCTTT. It is translated as CASSLSSRRQTNTEAFF.

This clone is a singleton in its sample. The chain has TRBV5-1 and TRBJ2-3; TRBD1 matches 10 bases. The ends lost 4 bases at V and 7 bases at J; junction bases unmatched: 9. The CDR3 has 15 amino acids. Germline-derived CDR1 and CDR2 are SGHRS and YFSETQ. CDR3 protein: CASSDGTGERNTQYF. As DNA, the CDR3 is TGCGCCAGCAGCGACGGGACAGGGGAGAGGAATACGCAGTATTTT.

The CDR3 region has the DNA TGTGCCAGCAGACGCCCCGGGACAGCACTTTACGAGCAGTACTTC. The encoded protein is CASRRPGTALYEQYF. The chain carries TRBV5-6 and TRBJ2-7, with TRBD1 identical over 7 bases. CDR3 length: 15 amino acids. V was pared by 5 bases and J by 4 bases, with 12 bases of the junction left unmatched. Germline loops: CDR1 SGHDT, CDR2 YYEEEE. Using reference TRBV5-6 and TRBJ2-7 for the parts outside the CDR3, the full variable domain is DAGVTQSPTHLIKTRGQQVTLRCSPKSGHDTVSWYQQALGQGPQFIFQYYEEEERQRGNFPDRFSGHQFPNYSSELNVNALLLGDSALYLCASRRPGTALYEQYFGPGTRLTVT.

The rearrangement uses TRBV19 and TRBJ1-5; the D gene is possibly TRBD1 (5 bases). The CDR3 is made up of 15 amino acids. V was cut by 3 bases and J by 7 bases, with 16 bases left in between. CDR1 LNHDA and CDR2 SQIVND come from the germline V gene (reference sequence). The DNA of the CDR3 is TGTGCCAGTAGTATTACCCCAGGGTCCTGGCAGCCCCAGCATTTT. Encoded protein: CASSITPGSWQPQHF.

J is TRBJ2-2 and V is TRBV7-6, with D perhaps matching TRBD1 (5 bases). This CDR3 region has 15 residues. Germline CDR1 is SGHVS and CDR2 is FNYEAQ. Trimming stripped 7 bases from V and 0 bases from J, with 12 bases between. CDR3 in DNA: TGTGCCAGCACCCCCGAAGGGGCGAACACCGGGGAGCTGTTTTTT. Translating gives CASTPEGANTGELFF. The entire variable domain, with the rest obtained from reference TRBV7-6 and TRBJ2-2, is as follows: GAGVSQSPRYKVTKRGQDVALRCDPISGHVSLYWYRQALGQGPEFLTYFNYEAQQDKSGLPNDRFSAERPEGSISTLTIQRTEQRDSAMYRCASTPEGANTGELFFGEGSRLTVL.

This chain uses TRBV6-2 or TRBV6-3 with TRBJ1-5; maybe TRBD1 (6 bases). The CDR3 runs 13 residues. V was trimmed by 5 bases and J by 6 bases, leaving 11 bases between them. CDR1 MNHEY and CDR2 SVGEGT come from the germline V gene. CDR3 in DNA: TGTGCCAGCAGTCCGGACAGTCCTCAGCCCCAGCATTTT. It is translated as CASSPDSPQPQHF.

This chain connects TRBV28 to TRBJ1-5; maybe TRBD1 (6 bases). V was pared by 4 bases and J by 3 bases, with 13 bases between. The CDR3 contains 15 residues. Germline CDR1 MDHEN, CDR2 SYDVKM. The CDR3 reads CASSWGDRFNQPQHF. In DNA, the CDR3 is TGTGCCAGCAGTTGGGGAGACAGGTTCAATCAGCCCCAGCATTTT.

The J gene is TRBJ2-5, the V gene TRBV4-2; D gene uncertain. This CDR3 contains 14 residues. CDR1 and CDR2 from the germline V gene are LGHNA and YNFKEQ. Deletions cut 0 bases from V and 1 base from J, with 6 bases between. The CDR3 reads CASSQEGIQETQYF. The CDR3 bases are TGTGCCAGCAGCCAAGAGGGCATCCAAGAGACCCAGTACTTC.

Judged by abundance, this clone is medium-sized (0.01 to 0.1%). The chain joins TRBV23-1 to TRBJ1-5; 9 positions agree with TRBD1. TRBV23-1 is an ORF, and what it does is uncertain. The CDR3 spans 15 residues. Unmatched junction bases numbered 5, after V lost 8 bases and J lost 0 bases. The DNA for the CDR3 is TGCGCCAGCGGGGGGACAGGGAATAGCAATCAGCCCCAGCATTTT. This sequence encodes CASGGTGNSNQPQHF.

The gene calls are TRBV3-1 (or the pseudogene TRBV3-2) and TRBJ1-1, with 9 positions matching TRBD1. Germline V lookup: CDR1 LGHDT, CDR2 YNNKEL (reference sequence). The CDR3 loop spans 13 amino acids. With V trimmed by 5 bases and J by 4 bases, 2 bases remained unmatched. The CDR3 DNA sequence: TGTGCCAGCAGCTCACAGGGGGCCACTGAAGCTTTCTTT. This sequence encodes CASSSQGATEAFF.

The chain carries TRBV9 and TRBJ2-3, with D hard to call. CDR1 and CDR2 (germline): SGDLS, YYNGEE. V was clipped by 1 base and J by 4 bases, with 4 bases between them. The CDR3 runs 12 residues. The CDR3 loop is CASSVQADTQYF. CDR3 bases: TGTGCCAGCAGCGTACAGGCAGATACGCAGTATTTT.

The chain is built from TRBV5-5 and TRBJ1-2, with 8 nucleotides matching TRBD1. The CDR3 loop spans 15 amino acids. The V gene's germline CDR1 is SGHKS and CDR2 YYEKEE (reference sequence). V gave up 4 bases and J gave up 4 bases; unmatched junction bases: 9. CDR3 bases: TGTGCCAGCAGCCTAGACAGGGGCCCGGGCTATGGCTACACCTTC. This gives the protein CASSLDRGPGYGYTF. Complete variable domain (other parts from reference TRBV5-5 and TRBJ1-2): DAGVTQSPTHLIKTRGQQVTLRCSPISGHKSVSWYQQVLGQGPQFIFQYYEKEERGRGNFPDRFSARQFPNYSSELNVNALLLGDSALYLCASSLDRGPGYGYTFGSGTRLTVV.

This clone showed up just a few times. V usage is TRBV24-1 and J usage is TRBJ2-5; possibly TRBD1 for D (7 bases). Germline CDR1 reads KGHDR; CDR2 reads SFDVKD. The V gene lost 4 bases and the J gene lost 5 bases, with 19 bases spanning the gap. The CDR3 covers 16 residues. CDR3 amino acids: CATSDPTGDFDETQYF. Here the CDR3 DNA reads TGTGCCACCAGTGACCCCACAGGGGACTTTGATGAGACCCAGTACTTC.

The chain has TRBV4-2 and TRBJ2-7; the D gene is possibly TRBD1 (5 bases). Looked up from germline, CDR1 is LGHNA and CDR2 is YNFKEQ. The CDR3 length is 16 residues. V lost 4 bases and J lost 3, with 19 bases in between. This chain's CDR3 is CASSPETQAGYYEQYF. As DNA, the CDR3 is TGTGCCAGCAGCCCCGAGACCCAGGCAGGGTACTACGAGCAGTACTTC.

The CDR3 coding sequence is TGCGCCAGCAGTGCGGCAGGGGGCTATGCCAAAAACATTCAGTACTTC. As protein: CASSAAGGYAKNIQYF. The rearrangement uses TRBV10-1 and TRBJ2-4; 8 bases align to TRBD1. Germline V gene sequence: CDR1 WNHNN, CDR2 SYGVQD (reference sequence). CDR3 length: 16 residues. The trim removed 4 bases at V and 1 base at J, leaving 6 bases unmatched.

This clone was recorded once. The chain carries TRBV28 and TRBJ1-5; no firm D call. Germline values: CDR1 MDHEN, CDR2 SYDVKM. The CDR3 runs 12 residues. Trimming cost V 5 bases and J 4 bases, with 6 bases left between them. The CDR3 region is CASSIQNQPQHF. For the CDR3, the DNA is TGTGCCAGCAGTATCCAGAATCAGCCCCAGCATTTT.

This sequence joins TRBV10-3 and TRBJ1-5; 7 nucleotides align to TRBD1. Germline CDR1 is ENHRY and CDR2 is SYGVKD. The CDR3 loop spans 15 amino acids. V gave up 8 bases and J gave up 6 bases; unmatched junction bases: 13. The CDR3, as DNA: TGTGCCATCTCAGGGGGGACAGAGGGCAGTCAGCCCCAGCATTTT. This encodes CAISGGTEGSQPQHF.

This chain joins TRBV6-4 and TRBJ2-3; TRBD1 matches 12 bases. The germline gives CDR1 MRHNA, CDR2 SNTAGT. The length of the CDR3 is 16 residues. V lost 4 bases, J lost 6 bases, and 8 bases stayed unmatched. The CDR3 loop reads CASSVVGQGASDTQYF. CDR3 nucleotide sequence: TGTGCCAGCAGTGTCGTGGGACAGGGGGCAAGTGATACGCAGTATTTT.

The chain carries TRBV6-5 and TRBJ1-1; D unclear. The CDR3 has 13 residues. V shed 6 bases and J shed 0 bases, with 8 bases lying between them. Germline CDR1 and CDR2: MNHEY and SVGAGI. The CDR3 DNA reads TGTGCCAGCAGCCAGAAAATGAACACTGAAGCTTTCTTT. Residues: CASSQKMNTEAFF.

The genes are TRBV7-9 and TRBJ1-1; possible D gene TRBD1, 6 bases. There are 16 residues in the CDR3. V lost 0 bases to trimming and J lost 0 bases, with 11 bases between them. The germline V gene has CDR1 SEHNR and CDR2 FQNEAQ (reference sequence). CDR3 sequence: CASSLARGALNTEAFF. The CDR3 DNA follows: TGTGCCAGCAGCTTAGCCAGGGGCGCCCTGAACACTGAAGCTTTCTTT. The full variable domain, with the rest looked up from reference TRBV7-9 and TRBJ1-1, is DTGVSQNPRHKITKRGQNVTFRCDPISEHNRLYWYRQTLGQGPEFLTYFQNEAQLEKSRLLSDRFSAERPKGSFSTLEIQRTEQGDSAMYLCASSLARGALNTEAFFGQGTRLTVV.